This record looks at one T cell receptor beta chain sequence and its context. This sample stems from a study of T cell responses to AZD1222 COVID-19 vaccine. Assay used: immunoSEQ multiplex PCR; TCRdb lists only in-frame clones, some missing. The sample yields about 180,000 clones, around 90% seen once. Deletions cut 3 bases from V and 2 bases from J, with 11 bases between. This CDR3 spans 15 amino acids. Germline V gene lookup returns CDR1 KGHSH and CDR2 LQKENI. This TCR was recovered from an adult in good health. Sample: peripheral blood, taken on day 0 of AZD1222 vaccination. This rearrangement joins TRBV18 to TRBJ2-1; no reliable D call. The CDR3 sequence: CASSPSTAAYNEQFF. The DNA of the CDR3 is TGTGCCAGCTCACCCTCCACTGCAGCCTACAATGAGCAGTTCTTC.